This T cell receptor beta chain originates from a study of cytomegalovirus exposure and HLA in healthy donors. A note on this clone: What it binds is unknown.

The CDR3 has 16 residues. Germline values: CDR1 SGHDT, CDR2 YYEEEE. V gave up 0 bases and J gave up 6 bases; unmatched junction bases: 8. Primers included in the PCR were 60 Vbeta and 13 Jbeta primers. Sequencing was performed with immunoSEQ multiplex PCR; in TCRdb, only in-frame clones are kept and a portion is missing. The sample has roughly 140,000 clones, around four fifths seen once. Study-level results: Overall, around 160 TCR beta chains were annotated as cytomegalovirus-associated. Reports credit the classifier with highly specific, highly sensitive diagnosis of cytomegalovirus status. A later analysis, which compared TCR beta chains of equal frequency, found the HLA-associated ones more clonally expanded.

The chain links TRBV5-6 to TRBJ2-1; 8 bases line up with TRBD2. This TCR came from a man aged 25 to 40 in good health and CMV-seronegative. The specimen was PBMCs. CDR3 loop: CASSLEGAGVGNEQFF. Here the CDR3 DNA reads TGTGCCAGCAGCTTGGAGGGAGCGGGAGTGGGCAATGAGCAGTTCTTC. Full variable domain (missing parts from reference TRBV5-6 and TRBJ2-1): DAGVTQSPTHLIKTRGQQVTLRCSPKSGHDTVSWYQQALGQGPQFIFQYYEEEERQRGNFPDRFSGHQFPNYSSELNVNALLLGDSALYLCASSLEGAGVGNEQFFGPGTRLTVL.